These 30 T cell receptor beta chains share one sample of origin, sequenced in a study of blood T cell repertoires in COVID-19. Libraries were prepared by immunoSEQ multiplex PCR; TCRdb keeps only in-frame clonotypes and omits some of them. The sample shows about 190,000 clones, about 81% of them seen only once. Source material: PBMCs or T cells enriched from blood (not recorded which). These receptors originate from a young woman who had recovered from COVID-19.

V and J are TRBV28 and TRBJ2-7; 8 bases are a match to TRBD2. CDR1 MDHEN and CDR2 SYDVKM come from the germline V gene. CDR3 length equals 15 residues. The ends lost 10 bases at V and 3 bases at J; junction bases unmatched: 14. The CDR3 nucleotides read TGTGCCACCTCGGGAGGGGACTCCCTTTTCTACGAGCAGTACTTC. It yields the protein CATSGGDSLFYEQYF.

This chain connects TRBV19 to TRBJ1-3; weak D call: TRBD1 (5 bases). The CDR3 sequence is 16 residues long. Germline CDR1 reads LNHDA; CDR2 reads SQIVND (reference sequence). Trimming cost V 3 bases and J 0 bases, with 12 bases left between them. CDR3 in DNA: TGTGCCAGTAGTATCCTCGCCGGGGGCTCTGGAAACACCATATATTTT. It translates to CASSILAGGSGNTIYF.

The chain links TRBV7-2 to TRBJ2-1; no reliable D call. The germline gives CDR1 SGHTA, CDR2 FQGNSA. V lost 0 bases to trimming and J lost 0 bases, with 9 bases between them. This CDR3 is built from 16 residues. CDR3 nucleotides: TGTGCCAGCAGCTTAGCGGGCAGCAGCTCCTACAATGAGCAGTTCTTC. It yields the protein CASSLAGSSSYNEQFF.

In this sample, this clone turned up once. This rearrangement joins TRBV6-5 to TRBJ1-5; no definite D call. Trimming left V 5 bases short and J 0 bases short, with 2 bases between. This CDR3 region has 12 residues. Germline values: CDR1 MNHEY, CDR2 SVGAGI. The CDR3 is CASSRSNQPQHF. The CDR3 DNA follows: TGTGCCAGCAGTCGTAGCAATCAGCCCCAGCATTTT.

The V call is TRBV28, the J call TRBJ1-1; TRBD1 agrees at 10 bases. There are 15 residues in the CDR3. Per the germline V gene, CDR1 is MDHEN and CDR2 is SYDVKM. V lost 5 bases and J lost 4; bases outside the gene matches: 7. DNA for the CDR3: TGTGCCAGCAGTCCCCGGACAGGGGGATTCACTGAAGCTTTCTTT. Translating it yields CASSPRTGGFTEAFF.

This clone was detected many times. The rearrangement uses TRBV5-5 and TRBJ1-5; D gene ambiguous. This CDR3 has 13 amino acids. Trimming pared 4 bases from V and 4 bases from J, leaving 9 bases between. Germline lookup yields CDR1 SGHKS and CDR2 YYEKEE (reference sequence). This CDR3 is CASSVGGNQPQHF. For the CDR3, the DNA is TGTGCCAGCAGCGTGGGAGGAAATCAGCCCCAGCATTTT.

The CDR3 is CASSWGGPGTEAFF. The CDR3, as DNA: TGTGCCAGCAGCTGGGGGGGGCCGGGGACTGAAGCTTTCTTT. The chain recombines TRBV5-5 with TRBJ1-1; possibly TRBD1 for D (6 bases). Germline CDR1 reads SGHKS; CDR2 reads YYEKEE (reference sequence). The CDR3 is 14 amino acids. Trimming took 3 bases from V and 5 from J, leaving 14 bases between them.

The chain couples TRBV25-1 to TRBJ1-3, with TRBD1 identical over 11 bases. This CDR3 has 15 residues. V shed 7 bases, J shed 3 bases, and the junction held 5 bases outside the gene matches. Germline V lookup: CDR1 MGHDK, CDR2 SYGVNS. The CDR3 DNA is TGTGCCAGCATACCGGACAGGGGGCATGGAAACACCATATATTTT. Protein: CASIPDRGHGNTIYF.

In DNA, the CDR3 is TGTGCCACCGGGACAGGGGGATTTCAGCCCCAGCATTTT. Amino acids: CATGTGGFQPQHF. The chain has TRBV24-1 and TRBJ1-5; TRBD1 matches at 11 bases. V lost 9 bases to trimming and J lost 6 bases; unmatched junction nucleotides: 3. CDR1 KGHDR and CDR2 SFDVKD come from the germline V gene. This CDR3 has 13 residues.

The genes are TRBV5-1 and TRBJ1-1; tentatively, D is TRBD1 (6 bases). The CDR3 length is 17 residues. In germline, CDR1 is SGHRS, CDR2 YFSETQ. The V end lost 5 bases, the J end lost 0 bases, and 20 bases lay between the germline ends. This CDR3 reads CASSLQGPHLLNTEAFF. CDR3 nucleotide sequence: TGCGCCAGCAGTCTTCAGGGGCCCCACCTTTTGAACACTGAAGCTTTCTTT.

The CDR3 DNA is TGTGCCAGCAGCATTGACAGGGGACGTGGGGAGACCCAGTACTTC. Encoded protein: CASSIDRGRGETQYF. The chain employs TRBV7-3 and TRBJ2-5; 8 positions match TRBD1. This CDR3 spans 15 amino acids. With 5 bases clipped from V and 5 bases from J, the junction kept 10 bases outside the gene matches. The germline gives CDR1 SGHTA, CDR2 FQGTGA.

A few counts support this clone. V usage is TRBV6-5 and J usage is TRBJ1-2; TRBD1 is a possible D gene (5 bases). The CDR3 consists of 13 residues. With 3 bases removed from V and 7 bases from J, the gap between germline ends came to 12 bases. Germline assignment: CDR1 MNHEY and CDR2 SVGAGI. CDR3 sequence reads: CASSYGREGGYTF. The CDR3 DNA sequence: TGTGCCAGCAGTTATGGCAGGGAGGGTGGCTACACCTTC.

The gene calls are TRBV24-1 and TRBJ1-3; 7 nucleotides line up with TRBD1. Germline V lookup: CDR1 KGHDR, CDR2 SFDVKD. Trimming cost V 7 bases and J 1 base; bases outside gene matches: 12. This CDR3 is 17 amino acids long. In DNA, the CDR3 is TGTGCCACCAGCTTGTCCGGGACAGATAGGTCTGGAAACACCATATATTTT. This gives the protein CATSLSGTDRSGNTIYF.

The sample holds a few counts of this clone. The chain recombines TRBV28 with TRBJ1-3; the D gene is possibly TRBD1 (5 bases). The CDR3 consists of 17 residues. V lost 5 bases and J 0 bases, leaving 17 bases between the germline ends. Germline assignment: CDR1 MDHEN and CDR2 SYDVKM. The CDR3 loop is CASSPGGVSLSGNTIYF. CDR3 sequence (DNA): TGTGCCAGCAGTCCCGGGGGGGTGTCTCTCTCTGGAAACACCATATATTTT.

The J gene is TRBJ1-2, the V gene TRBV6-1; TRBD1 is a possible D gene (5 bases). V gave up 2 bases and J gave up 3 bases, with 13 bases separating them. The CDR3 is 15 residues long. CDR1 is MNHNS, CDR2 SASEGT, per germline. The CDR3 is CASSEPGFGDYGYTF. The CDR3 nucleotides read TGTGCCAGCAGTGAACCAGGGTTTGGAGACTATGGCTACACCTTC.

The V and J genes are TRBV5-5 and TRBJ2-1; TRBD2 matches 9 bases. This CDR3 has 18 amino acids. The junction had 8 bases not matched to a gene; V was cut back by 0 bases and J by 1 base. Looked up from germline, CDR1 is SGHKS and CDR2 is YYEKEE (reference sequence). The CDR3 here is CASSLVPSGALSYNEQFF. The CDR3 bases are TGTGCCAGCAGCTTGGTCCCTAGCGGGGCCCTTTCCTACAATGAGCAGTTCTTC.

The V call is TRBV18, the J call TRBJ1-5; a weak D match, TRBD1 (5 bases). Germline V gives CDR1 KGHSH, CDR2 LQKENI. The V gene lost 3 bases and the J gene lost 1 base, with 10 bases spanning the gap. This CDR3 has 15 amino acids. The CDR3 sequence is CASSPTDLSNQPQHF. CDR3 nucleotide sequence: TGTGCCAGCTCACCGACAGATCTGAGCAATCAGCCCCAGCATTTT.

V is TRBV5-1 and J is TRBJ1-2; no clear D. The CDR3 totals 13 residues. Germline CDR1 is SGHRS and CDR2 is YFSETQ. The V end lost 3 bases, the J end lost 4 bases, and 10 bases lay between the germline ends. The CDR3 reads CASSSRETYGYTF. DNA of the CDR3: TGCGCCAGCAGCTCAAGGGAGACCTATGGCTACACCTTC.

The CDR3 DNA reads as TGTGCCAGCAGTTACGATCTGGACAGGGCTAACTATGGCTACACCTTC. Translation: CASSYDLDRANYGYTF. V and J are TRBV6-5 and TRBJ1-2, with 8 bases matching TRBD1. The CDR3 loop spans 16 amino acids. CDR1 and CDR2 from the germline V gene are MNHEY and SVGAGI. J lost 0 bases, V lost 2 bases, and 5 bases had no gene match.

The chain combines TRBV6-1 with TRBJ2-7; 9 bases are shared with TRBD1. V was clipped by 3 bases and J by 10 bases; unmatched bases: 7. There are 13 residues in the CDR3. Looked up from germline, CDR1 is MNHNS and CDR2 is SASEGT. As DNA, the CDR3 is TGTGCCAGCAGTGAGCTCCGGGACAGGGAACAGTACGTC. Its translation: CASSELRDREQYV.

V gene TRBV27 combines with J gene TRBJ2-1; 10 bases line up with TRBD2. The CDR3 contains 16 residues. J lost 9 bases, V lost 2 bases, and 10 bases had no gene match. CDR1 and CDR2 (germline): MNHEY, SMNVEV (reference sequence). The CDR3 DNA reads TGTGCCAGCAGTTTACTAGCGGGAGCGGGGGTGGGTGAGCAGTTCTTC. Translation gives CASSLLAGAGVGEQFF.

The genes are TRBV28 and TRBJ1-2; a possible D gene is TRBD1 (5 bases). Trimming took 3 bases from V and 3 from J, leaving 17 bases between them. Germline V gene lookup returns CDR1 MDHEN and CDR2 SYDVKM. The CDR3 contains 16 residues. DNA of the CDR3: TGTGCCAGCAGTTTCCGGGGGTTAAATTCGCACTATGGCTACACCTTC. Translated: CASSFRGLNSHYGYTF.

A few counts support this clone. This chain joins TRBV7-3 and TRBJ2-1; D gene uncertain. Germline CDR1 SGHTA, CDR2 FQGTGA. V lost 1 base and J 6 bases, leaving 7 bases between the germline ends. CDR3 size: 13 residues. CDR3 DNA: TGTGCCAGCAGCTTAAGCCTAGTCAATGAGCAGTTCTTC. Amino acid sequence: CASSLSLVNEQFF. Based on the CDR3 plus reference TRBV7-3 and TRBJ2-1, the full variable domain is GAGVSQTPSNKVTEKGKYVELRCDPISGHTALYWYRQSLGQGPEFLIYFQGTGAADDSGLPNDRFFAVRPEGSVSTLKIQRTERGDSAVYLCASSLSLVNEQFFGPGTRLTVL.

The genes are TRBV6-4 and TRBJ2-2, with TRBD1 matching 7 bases. Germline lookup yields CDR1 MRHNA and CDR2 SNTAGT. The V gene end was trimmed by 6 bases and the J gene end by 3 bases; junction bases not matched to a gene: 10. The CDR3 is 16 amino acids. CDR3 protein: CASSEKNDRDTGELFF. The DNA of the CDR3 is TGTGCCAGCAGCGAAAAAAATGACAGGGACACCGGGGAGCTGTTTTTT.

The chain uses TRBV28 and TRBJ1-2; D is unresolved. CDR1 and CDR2 from the germline V gene are MDHEN and SYDVKM. This CDR3 has 14 residues. Trimming shortened V by 6 bases and J by 0 bases, and 11 bases separated the two germline ends. DNA of the CDR3: TGTGCCAGCAGAGTCCCCCTAGCTAACTATGGCTACACCTTC. It encodes CASRVPLANYGYTF.

The V gene is TRBV2, the J gene TRBJ1-5; tentative D call: TRBD1 (5 bases). The CDR3 spans 14 residues. Per the germline V gene, CDR1 is SNHLY and CDR2 is FYNNEI. V was pared by 4 bases and J by 4 bases, with 11 bases between. CDR3: CASSADSGNQPQHF. The CDR3 bases are TGTGCCAGCAGTGCCGACAGTGGGAATCAGCCCCAGCATTTT.

J is TRBJ1-2 and V is TRBV29-1; D ambiguous. The V gene's germline CDR1 is SQVTM and CDR2 ANQGSEA. V dropped 5 bases and J dropped 7 bases, with 14 bases sitting between them. The CDR3 length is 12 residues. The CDR3: CSVLTPSGGYTF. As DNA, the CDR3 is TGCAGCGTTCTGACCCCCAGCGGTGGCTACACCTTC.

The rearrangement uses TRBV19 and TRBJ2-1, with D tentatively TRBD1 (6 bases). The germline V gene encodes CDR1 LNHDA and CDR2 SQIVND (reference sequence). The V end was cut by 3 bases, the J end by 7 bases, with 10 bases between. This CDR3 has 13 amino acids. CDR3 sequence reads: CASSIQGRNEQFF. The DNA of the CDR3 is TGTGCCAGTAGTATCCAGGGGCGAAATGAGCAGTTCTTC.

The chain carries TRBV6-2 or TRBV6-3 and TRBJ2-7, with D perhaps TRBD2 (6 bases). V was clipped by 2 bases and J by 6 bases, with 23 bases between them. CDR1 MNHEY and CDR2 SVGEGT come from the germline V gene. There are 17 residues in the CDR3. The CDR3 sequence: CASSYAWGLLGGGEQYF. CDR3 bases: TGTGCCAGCAGTTACGCCTGGGGACTTCTGGGTGGCGGCGAGCAGTACTTC.

The count of this clone is one. In DNA, the CDR3 is TGTGCCAGCAGCTTGGGGACAGGACGGAATCAGCCCCAGCATTTT. It encodes CASSLGTGRNQPQHF. The V gene is TRBV5-4, the J gene TRBJ1-5; TRBD1 aligns across 7 bases. Germline assignment: CDR1 SGHNT and CDR2 YYREEE (reference sequence). The CDR3 sequence is 15 residues long. Trimming removed 0 bases from V and 4 bases from J; junction bases left unmatched: 4.